The next 14 T cell receptor beta chains were all read from a single sample in a study of lymphopenia after photon versus proton radiotherapy. Produced via immunoSEQ multiplex PCR; TCRdb's table is partial and in-frame only. The table includes roughly 40,000 clones, about 86% detected once. This sample comprised peripheral blood, obtained from a patient treated with proton-based radiotherapy. These TCRs come from a woman aged 70-85 years with pancreatic cancer. Some clones in this sample may be carry-over from other donors' samples.

The chain has TRBV15 and TRBJ2-1, with 11 bases fitting TRBD2. CDR1 and CDR2 (germline): LNHNV, YYDKDF (reference sequence). J was trimmed by 6 bases and V by 1 base; bases with no gene match: 8. This CDR3 has 17 residues. This CDR3 is CATSRASGRLEGNEQFF. In DNA form, the CDR3 reads TGTGCCACCAGCAGAGCTAGCGGGAGGCTGGAAGGCAATGAGCAGTTCTTC.

The gene calls are TRBV19 and TRBJ1-2; no definite D call. This CDR3 has 12 amino acids. The germline V gene encodes CDR1 LNHDA and CDR2 SQIVND (reference sequence). Trimming took 3 bases from V and 8 from J, leaving 10 bases between them. The CDR3 DNA reads as TGTGCCAGTAGTATTTTAGGGTCGGGCTACACCTTC. Protein: CASSILGSGYTF.

This chain joins TRBV11-3 and TRBJ1-1, with a possible D match to TRBD1 (5 bases). Per the germline V gene, CDR1 is SGHNT and CDR2 is YENEEA. V was clipped by 7 bases and J by 3 bases, with 21 bases between them. The CDR3 extends over 16 amino acids. The DNA of the CDR3 is TGTGCCAGCACCACCCCGCGGGGGGGGAATCACACTGAAGCTTTCTTT. Amino acid sequence: CASTTPRGGNHTEAFF.

The genes are TRBV6-4 and TRBJ2-4; D unresolved. Trimming stripped 2 bases from V and 0 bases from J, with 5 bases between. Germline loops: CDR1 MRHNA, CDR2 SNTAGT. The CDR3 has 14 residues. The CDR3 loop is CASSDRLAKNIQYF. CDR3 DNA: TGTGCCAGCAGTGACAGACTAGCCAAAAACATTCAGTACTTC.

This clone was counted a single time. The CDR3 coding sequence is TGTGCCAGCTGTCCGACTAGCGGGGTTTACGAGCAGTACTTC. Its protein is CASCPTSGVYEQYF. The chain has TRBV28 and TRBJ2-7, with 11 bases that match TRBD2. Germline V gene data show CDR1 as MDHEN and CDR2 as SYDVKM. The CDR3 is made up of 14 amino acids. With V trimmed by 8 bases and J by 4 bases, 7 bases remained unmatched.

This chain links TRBV15 with TRBJ2-1, with 8 nucleotides matching TRBD2. Germline-derived CDR1 and CDR2 are LNHNV and YYDKDF (reference sequence). This CDR3 spans 16 amino acids. The V gene end was trimmed by 1 base and the J gene end by 5 bases; junction bases not matched to a gene: 7. The CDR3 is CATSRAASGSHNEQFF. The CDR3, as DNA: TGTGCCACCAGCAGAGCGGCTAGCGGGTCACACAATGAGCAGTTCTTC.

The V call is TRBV2, the J call TRBJ2-1; 9 nucleotides line up with TRBD2. V lost 5 bases to trimming and J lost 6 bases; unmatched junction nucleotides: 8. Germline V CDR1 and CDR2: SNHLY, FYNNEI. This CDR3 contains 15 residues. The CDR3 DNA sequence: TGTGCCAGCAGTAAGCTCGCTAGCGGGGTCAATGAGCAGTTCTTC. It yields the protein CASSKLASGVNEQFF.

The chain is built from TRBV27 and TRBJ1-2; TRBD1 is a possible D gene (6 bases). There are 15 residues in the CDR3. Germline V lookup: CDR1 MNHEY, CDR2 SMNVEV (reference sequence). Trimming removed 5 bases at V and 3 bases at J, with 16 bases between. The CDR3 bases are TGTGCCAGCAGTCTCGGGGCAGGGGAATACTATGGCTACACCTTC. It specifies CASSLGAGEYYGYTF.

About this clone: The junction and the germline gene differ at one end; a read error may be behind it. The chain recombines TRBV7-7 with TRBJ2-1; 12 positions match TRBD2. The CDR3 spans 15 residues. Germline assignment: CDR1 SSHAT and CDR2 FNYEAQ (reference sequence). The DNA of the CDR3 is TGTGCTAGCAGCCAGACTAGCGGGAGTATCAATGAGCAGTTCTTC. This gives the protein CASSQTSGSINEQFF.

The V gene is TRBV6-1, the J gene TRBJ2-6; 10 bases are shared with TRBD2. CDR3 length: 19 amino acids. V shed 4 bases, J shed 1 base, and the junction held 10 bases outside the gene matches. Germline V gene data show CDR1 as MNHNS and CDR2 as SASEGT. This chain's CDR3 is CASSAPIAGGQSGANVLTF. The DNA for the CDR3 is TGTGCCAGCAGTGCCCCCATAGCGGGAGGACAATCTGGGGCCAACGTCCTGACTTTC.

V and J are TRBV6-1 and TRBJ2-2; D unresolved. The CDR3 is made up of 13 amino acids. Trimming left V 4 bases short and J 4 bases short, with 7 bases between. CDR1 and CDR2 from the germline V gene are MNHNS and SASEGT. The CDR3 sequence is CASSAPSTGELFF. The DNA of the CDR3 is TGTGCCAGCAGTGCCCCCTCCACCGGGGAGCTGTTTTTT.

The chain has TRBV27 and TRBJ2-7; 12 bases fit TRBD2. V dropped 3 bases and J dropped 5; count of bases not matched to a gene: 2. The CDR3 sequence is 14 residues long. Germline V gene lookup returns CDR1 MNHEY and CDR2 SMNVEV (reference sequence). DNA of the CDR3: TGTGCCAGCAGTTTGCTAGCGGGAGGGAACGAGCAGTACTTC. This translates into CASSLLAGGNEQYF.

The rearrangement joins TRBV10-3 to TRBJ2-7, with 7 bases fitting TRBD1. Trimming cost V 3 bases and J 4 bases; bases outside gene matches: 9. CDR3 length equals 15 residues. From germline, CDR1 is ENHRY and CDR2 SYGVKD. In DNA, the CDR3 is TGTGCCATCAGTGAAATAAAACAGGGGTTGTACGAGCAGTACTTC. Translation gives CAISEIKQGLYEQYF.

The sample holds one count of this clone. The rearrangement links TRBV4-2 to TRBJ1-1; D is unresolved. This CDR3 spans 14 amino acids. Trimming removed 4 bases at V and 0 bases at J, with 9 bases between. Germline loops: CDR1 LGHNA, CDR2 YNFKEQ. DNA of the CDR3: TGTGCCAGCAGCCGGGGAGGTATGAACACTGAAGCTTTCTTT. The encoded protein is CASSRGGMNTEAFF.